This T cell receptor (beta chain) was sequenced during a study of T cell responses to AZD1222 COVID-19 vaccine. Whole-study findings and limits: Spike-specific TCR breadth and depth both grew after two AZD1222 doses. Mapped onto spike, vaccine-associated CD4 TCRs spanned it and were dominant at 160-218 and 743-854. The donors showed a predominance of white British ancestry and of females, with possible underestimation of clonal diversity. Of the AZD1222 recipients, only five or six were seropositive at baseline.

TCRdb's table, derived via immunoSEQ multiplex PCR, lists solely in-frame clones and lacks some. This table holds 98,000 or so clones, about 89% found once. The V gene lost 3 bases and the J gene lost 4 bases, with 7 bases spanning the gap. The length of the CDR3 is 13 residues. Germline V gene data show CDR1 as WNHNN and CDR2 as SYGVQD (reference sequence). As regards this clone: The target antigen is unknown.

This TCR came from an adult in good health. The specimen comprised peripheral blood, sampled on day 0 of AZD1222 vaccination. V usage is TRBV10-1 and J usage is TRBJ2-1; D call uncertain. The CDR3 reads CASSEANYNEQFF. The CDR3 DNA sequence: TGCGCCAGCAGTGAAGCGAATTACAATGAGCAGTTCTTC.